A selection of T cell receptor beta chains follows, all from one sample in a study of molecular identifiers for immune sequencing clone quantification. TCRdb re-called the PCR reads through MiXCR, storing one row per CDR3 protein. The profile shows 88,000 or so distinct CDR3 sequences, around 20% of them singletons. Sequencing was done on a sample of naive CD8+ T cells from blood, with Jurkat cell RNA spiked in. The source of these receptors is a human donor in good health. Some libraries in this study had Jurkat cell RNA spiked in. Each CDR3 is given with its conserved first and last residue.

V gene: TRBV3-1
J gene: TRBJ1-1
CDR3 protein: CASSQALWGRTEAFF

V gene: TRBV7-6
J gene: TRBJ1-1
CDR3 protein: CASSPRQGTEAFF

V gene: TRBV29-1
J gene: TRBJ1-1
CDR3 protein: CSVLHGARTEAFF

V gene: TRBV5-6
J gene: TRBJ2-5
CDR3 protein: CASSPGLADQETQYF

V gene: TRBV7-9
J gene: TRBJ2-2
CDR3 protein: CASSPRGTGAFGELFF

V gene: TRBV10-3
J gene: TRBJ1-1
CDR3 protein: CAISASIVSMNTEAFF

V gene: TRBV19
J gene: TRBJ2-7
CDR3 protein: CASSIAGSGEQYF

V gene: TRBV29-1
J gene: TRBJ2-7
CDR3 protein: CSVTGGGSYERYF

V gene: TRBV14
J gene: TRBJ2-5
CDR3 protein: CASSPLHPTAYTQETRYF

V gene: TRBV7-9
J gene: TRBJ2-3
CDR3 protein: CASSMITDTQYF

V gene: TRBV7-9
J gene: TRBJ2-3
CDR3 protein: CASILAGATDTQYF

V gene: TRBV7-8
J gene: TRBJ2-7
CDR3 protein: CASSPGRQGAYEQYF

V gene: TRBV27
J gene: TRBJ1-1
CDR3 protein: CASSSLFGMNTEAFF

V gene: TRBV5-4
J gene: TRBJ2-3
CDR3 protein: CASSLAVTSGSGPDTQYF

V gene: TRBV29-1
J gene: TRBJ2-3
CDR3 protein: CSVAPSGLGDTQYF

V gene: TRBV6-4
J gene: TRBJ2-3
CDR3 protein: CASSDTRTVVAGRTDTQYF

V gene: TRBV28
J gene: TRBJ2-5
CDR3 protein: CASSLFSQETQYF

V gene: TRBV28
J gene: TRBJ2-4
CDR3 protein: CASSRRIDIQYF

V gene: TRBV20-1
J gene: TRBJ2-7
CDR3 protein: CSARGQEDFWEQYF

V gene: TRBV28
J gene: TRBJ1-2
CDR3 protein: CASSPTDRLASNYGYTF

V gene: TRBV20-1
J gene: TRBJ2-2
CDR3 protein: CSVRSGRNTGELFF

V gene: TRBV6-1
J gene: TRBJ1-5
CDR3 protein: CASRTEYSNQPQHF

V gene: TRBV10-2
J gene: TRBJ1-1
CDR3 protein: CASSELTVRPEAFF

V gene: TRBV9
J gene: TRBJ2-3
CDR3 protein: CASSVDGASGFTDTQYF

V gene: TRBV12-3/TRBV12-4
J gene: TRBJ2-1
CDR3 protein: CASSLAGEGDEQFF

V gene: TRBV30
J gene: TRBJ2-7
CDR3 protein: CAWSVDPGWEQYF

V gene: TRBV29-1
J gene: TRBJ2-5
CDR3 protein: CSVEEGGDRGAAETQYF

V gene: TRBV7-9
J gene: TRBJ2-7
CDR3 protein: CASSHTSGGGYEQYF

V gene: TRBV19
J gene: TRBJ1-5
CDR3 protein: CASDGRGSNQPQHF

V gene: TRBV10-3
J gene: TRBJ2-2
CDR3 protein: CAISESTWTGYTGELFF